A single sample gave rise to the 6 T cell receptor beta chains below, sequenced in a study of tumor and adjacent non-tumor tissue in lung cancer. This sample's RNA came from whole unsorted tissue. This non-tumor lung sample came from over 3 cm beyond the tumor edge. The library came from three nested PCR rounds adapted from ARM-PCR protocols. Each CDR3 protein gets one entry after TCRdb re-called the multiplex PCR reads with MiXCR. The sample shows 77,000 or so distinct CDR3 sequences, less than 85% of them seen only once. The sequencing sample was made of distant non-tumor lung tissue. Every receptor here comes from a man in his 70s with non-small cell lung cancer.

This clonotype appeared many times. J is TRBJ1-6 and V is TRBV29-1, with 8 bases matching TRBD1. V shed 6 bases, J shed 7 bases, and the junction held 5 bases outside the gene matches. Germline loops: CDR1 SQVTM, CDR2 ANQGSEA. This CDR3 region has 13 residues. CDR3 region: CSVTGTGNSPLHF. CDR3 bases: TGCAGCGTGACTGGGACAGGCAATTCACCCCTCCACTTT.

A remark on this clonotype: The conserved final phenylalanine or tryptophan is absent from the CDR3, which likely points to a read error. This chain links TRBV6-1 with TRBJ1-6; D possibly corresponds to TRBD1 (5 bases). The CDR3 sequence is 14 residues long. Deletions cut 6 bases from V and 10 bases from J, with 16 bases between. CDR1 and CDR2 from the germline V gene are MNHNS and SASEGT. CDR3 region: CASREQGGKSPLHS. The CDR3 DNA reads TGTGCCAGCAGGGAGCAGGGAGGGAAATCACCCCTCCACTCT.

This clonotype appeared many times. The rearrangement links TRBV20-1 to TRBJ1-5; TRBD1 is a possible D gene (6 bases). V was trimmed by 4 bases and J by 7 bases, leaving 20 bases between them. There are 15 residues in the CDR3. Germline V gives CDR1 DFQATT, CDR2 SNEGSKA (reference sequence). Written as DNA, the CDR3 is TGCAGTGCTATCAAAACAGGGTACAGTGGCCAGCCCCAGCATTTT. Its protein is CSAIKTGYSGQPQHF.

As concerns this clonotype: At one end, the junction sequence differs from germline, possibly due to a read error. The rearrangement uses TRBV12-3 or TRBV12-4 and TRBJ2-7, with 7 bases that match TRBD2. The CDR3 has 14 residues. The CDR3 loop is CASISSREGYEQYF. The CDR3 nucleotides are TGTGCCAGCATTTCATCCAGGGAGGGCTATGAGCAATACTTC.

A word on this clonotype: The final CDR3 position lacks the conserved phenylalanine or tryptophan, pointing to a likely read error. The DNA is omitted, as the CDR3 cannot be located on it reliably, and the CDR3 follows TCRdb's listing. The V gene is TRBV5-5, the J gene TRBJ2-3. Inclusive of both ends, the CDR3 amounts to 16 amino acids. Germline lookup yields CDR1 SGHKS and CDR2 YYEKEE (reference sequence). CDR3 region: CASSLTQAGGTDTQYS.

This clonotype was recorded at least ten times. The chain carries TRBV10-1 and TRBJ2-5; D is perhaps TRBD2 (7 bases). Germline CDR1 is WNHNN and CDR2 is SYGVQD (reference sequence). The CDR3 totals 13 residues. The V end was cut by 4 bases, the J end by 5 bases, with 11 bases between. The CDR3 region is CASSGTAGETQYF. The CDR3 DNA reads TGCGCCAGCAGTGGGACAGCGGGGGAGACCCAGTACTTC.